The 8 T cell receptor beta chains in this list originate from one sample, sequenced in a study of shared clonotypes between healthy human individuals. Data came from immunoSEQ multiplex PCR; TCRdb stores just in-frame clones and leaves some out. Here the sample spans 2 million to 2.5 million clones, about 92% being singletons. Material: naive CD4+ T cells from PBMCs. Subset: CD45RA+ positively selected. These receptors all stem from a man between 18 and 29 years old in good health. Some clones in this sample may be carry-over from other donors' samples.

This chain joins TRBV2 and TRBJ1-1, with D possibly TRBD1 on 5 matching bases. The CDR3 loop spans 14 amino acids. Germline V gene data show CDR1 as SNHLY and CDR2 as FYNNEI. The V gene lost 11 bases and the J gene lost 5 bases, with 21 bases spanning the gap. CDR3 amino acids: CAGKSQTAGTEAFF. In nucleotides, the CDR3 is TGTGCCGGTAAATCCCAGACAGCAGGGACTGAAGCTTTCTTT.

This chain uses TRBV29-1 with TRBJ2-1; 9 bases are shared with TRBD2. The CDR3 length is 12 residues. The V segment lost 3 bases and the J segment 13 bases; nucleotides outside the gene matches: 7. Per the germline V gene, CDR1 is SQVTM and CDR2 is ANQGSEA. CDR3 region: CSVDLAGLSQFF. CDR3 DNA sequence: TGCAGCGTTGACCTAGCGGGATTATCTCAGTTCTTC.

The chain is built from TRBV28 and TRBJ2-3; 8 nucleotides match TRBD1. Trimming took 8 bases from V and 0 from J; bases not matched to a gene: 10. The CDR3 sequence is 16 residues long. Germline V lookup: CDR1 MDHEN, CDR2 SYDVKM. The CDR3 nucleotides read TGTGCCAGCCGAGACAGGGGCGGGACTAGCACAGATACGCAGTATTTT. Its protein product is CASRDRGGTSTDTQYF.

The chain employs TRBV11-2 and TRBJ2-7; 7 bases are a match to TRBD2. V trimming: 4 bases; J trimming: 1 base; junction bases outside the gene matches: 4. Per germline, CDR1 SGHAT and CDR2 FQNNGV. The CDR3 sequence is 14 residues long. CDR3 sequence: CASSWGGTSYEQYF. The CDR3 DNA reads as TGTGCCAGCAGCTGGGGGGGGACTTCCTACGAGCAGTACTTC.

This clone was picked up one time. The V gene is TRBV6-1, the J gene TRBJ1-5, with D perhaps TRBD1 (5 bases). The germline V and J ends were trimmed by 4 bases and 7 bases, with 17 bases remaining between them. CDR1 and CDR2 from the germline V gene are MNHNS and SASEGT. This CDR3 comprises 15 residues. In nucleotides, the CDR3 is TGTGCCAGCAGTGGAGGGCAGGGTTGGGGACAGCCCCAGCATTTT. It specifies CASSGGQGWGQPQHF.

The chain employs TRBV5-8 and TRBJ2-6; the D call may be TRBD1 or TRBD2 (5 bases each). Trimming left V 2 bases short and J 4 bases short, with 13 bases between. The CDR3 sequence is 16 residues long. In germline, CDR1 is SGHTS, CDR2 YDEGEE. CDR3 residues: CASSFPGDGGANVLTF. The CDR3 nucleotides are TGTGCCAGCAGCTTTCCCGGGGACGGCGGGGCCAACGTCCTGACTTTC.

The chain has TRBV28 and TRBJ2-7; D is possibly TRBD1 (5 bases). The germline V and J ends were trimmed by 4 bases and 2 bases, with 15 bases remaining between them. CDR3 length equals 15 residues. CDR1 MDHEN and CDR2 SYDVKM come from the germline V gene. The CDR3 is CASSYGPRATYEQYF. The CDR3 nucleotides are TGTGCCAGCAGTTATGGGCCCAGGGCAACCTACGAGCAGTACTTC.

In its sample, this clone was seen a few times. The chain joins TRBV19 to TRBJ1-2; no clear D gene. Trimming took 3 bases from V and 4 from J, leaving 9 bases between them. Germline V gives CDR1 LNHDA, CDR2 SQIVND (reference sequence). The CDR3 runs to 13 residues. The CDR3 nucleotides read TGTGCCAGTAGTATTGGCCCCTTCTATGGCTACACCTTC. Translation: CASSIGPFYGYTF.